The TCR beta chain under discussion was sequenced for a study of blood T cell repertoires in COVID-19. In the study overall: Material from acute and convalescent COVID-19 was sourced from the United States, Italy and Spain. T cells, B-cell-depleted T cells, or PBMCs provided the cDNA or gDNA that served as material.

Original data processing: Estimation of nucleated cell counts relied on the amplification of reference gene primers. Assay used: immunoSEQ multiplex PCR; TCRdb lists only in-frame clones, some missing. V and J calls and clone size are copied from that table; D and trimming were computed from the DNA. The sample has approximately 260,000 clones, about 90% seen once. Participants were placed into cohorts based on the clinical history they reported. Deletions cut 11 bases from V and 0 bases from J, with 20 bases between. The CDR3 has 16 amino acids. Germline loops: CDR1 LGHDT, CDR2 YNNKEL (reference sequence).

The sequence was collected from a woman in her forties with acute COVID-19. The rearrangement uses TRBV3-1 (or the pseudogene TRBV3-2) and TRBJ2-1; D might be TRBD2 (5 bases). Sample: PBMCs or T cells enriched from blood (not recorded which). CDR3: CAEQPISSNSYNEQFF. In nucleotides, the CDR3 is TGTGCCGAGCAACCGATTTCTAGCAACTCCTACAATGAGCAGTTCTTC.